This T cell receptor beta chain was identified in a study of blood T cell repertoires in COVID-19. Only in-frame clones appear in the TCRdb table, and some are missing; sequencing was by immunoSEQ multiplex PCR. The sample lists around 130,000 clones, more than 75% occurring once. This clonotype originated in a man between 60 and 70 years old with acute or convalescent COVID-19. Sequencing was performed on peripheral blood.

Here the CDR3 DNA reads TGTGCCAGTAGCACCCCCGGGACAGGGCACACCGGGGAGCTGTTTTTT. This sequence encodes CASSTPGTGHTGELFF. The genes are TRBV19 and TRBJ2-2, with 9 bases matching TRBD1. The V and J ends lost 6 bases and 3 bases, in that order; junction bases with no gene match: 8. The V gene's germline CDR1 is LNHDA and CDR2 SQIVND (reference sequence). The CDR3 consists of 16 residues.